Only one count was recorded for the clone carrying this TCR beta chain. Antigen unknown. Tagging with unique molecular identifiers was a feature of the TCR beta cDNA libraries. Out of about 0.9 to 10 million T cells, some 500,000 cDNA molecules were generated. A single record per CDR3 protein comes from TCRdb applying MiXCR to the PCR reads. Of under 900,000 distinct CDR3 sequences listed, about 50% were seen once; the top ten hold 4.6%. The sample is drawn from a study of post-analysis software for immune sequencing data. The overall study: Patients had relapsing-remitting, secondary progressive or progressive-relapsing multiple sclerosis; some lacked subtype. Study-level results: About five TRBV segments were more frequent in patients than controls; TRBV5-6, TRBV5-1 and TRBV20-1 belonged to this group. Pronounced co-clustering by F measure was evident among identically batched samples. Controls showed significantly higher normalized Chao1 diversity than did multiple sclerosis patients.

From germline, CDR1 is MNHNY and CDR2 SVGAGI (reference sequence). The V end was cut by 2 bases, the J end by 1 base, with 8 bases between. The CDR3 sequence is 14 residues long. Sequencing used blood. This rearrangement joins TRBV6-6 to TRBJ1-1; a possible D gene is TRBD1 (6 bases). The sequence came from a girl aged 10-17 years with multiple sclerosis. CDR3 nucleotide sequence: TGTGCCAGCAGTTACGACAGGTCGAACACTGAAGCTTTCTTT. Translated: CASSYDRSNTEAFF.